This T cell receptor (beta chain) stems from a study of early T cells in non-severe SARS-CoV-2 infection. CDR1 SGHAT and CDR2 FQNNGV come from the germline V gene. V dropped 3 bases and J dropped 9; count of bases not matched to a gene: 16. The CDR3 runs 17 residues. TCRdb redid the calling of the 5' RACE reads with MiXCR, one entry per CDR3 protein. The sample yields about 64,000 distinct CDR3 sequences, approximately 10% seen once. The sequences come from whole blood, collected at baseline. J is TRBJ2-1 and V is TRBV11-2; 8 bases match TRBD1. This TCR derives from an adult who was a healthcare worker with PCR-confirmed SARS-CoV-2 infection or an uninfected control (not recorded which). CDR3 protein: CASSFRGRGQVFFEQFF. The CDR3 DNA is TGTGCCAGCAGCTTCAGGGGCCGGGGACAGGTTTTTTTTGAGCAGTTCTTC. The full variable domain, its missing parts supplied by reference TRBV11-2 and TRBJ2-1, is EAGVAQSPRYKIIEKRQSVAFWCNPISGHATLYWYQQILGQGPKLLIQFQNNGVVDDSQLPKDRFSAERLKGVDSTLKIQPAKLEDSAVYLCASSFRGRGQVFFEQFFGPGTRLTVL.